The 25 T cell receptor beta chains in this list originate from one sample, sequenced in a study of CD8 T cells in Susac syndrome. Random-hexamer reverse transcription was applied to 0.5 to 1 ug RNA. MiXCR was run by TCRdb on the immunoSEQ multiplex PCR reads, yielding one entry per CDR3 protein. The sample contains about 210,000 distinct CDR3 sequences, around 93% of which appear only once. Sequencing was carried out using CD4+ T cells from PBMCs. The receptors come from a human donor with Susac syndrome.

J is TRBJ2-5 and V is TRBV7-9, with 9 bases that match TRBD2. Per the germline V gene, CDR1 is SEHNR and CDR2 is FQNEAQ (reference sequence). Trimming removed 5 bases from V and 4 bases from J; junction bases left unmatched: 8. The CDR3 is 15 residues long. CDR3 sequence reads: CASSRNSGGGETQYF. In DNA, the CDR3 is TGTGCCAGCAGCCGTAATAGCGGGGGTGGAGAGACCCAGTACTTC.

The chain employs TRBV12-3 or TRBV12-4 and TRBJ2-5, with D uncertain. The CDR3 is 15 amino acids. Trimming pared 6 bases from V and 1 base from J, leaving 15 bases between. CDR3 sequence reads: CASSPSRWGQETQYF. In DNA, the CDR3 is TGTGCCAGCAGCCCCAGCCGCTGGGGCCAAGAGACCCAGTACTTC.

This clonotype was seen once. This chain links TRBV20-1 with TRBJ1-1, with D possibly TRBD1 on 5 matching bases. Trimming left V 4 bases short and J 1 base short, with 7 bases between. Germline V CDR1 and CDR2: DFQATT, SNEGSKA (reference sequence). The CDR3 loop spans 12 amino acids. The CDR3 region has the DNA TGCAGTGCTACTGACAGGAACACTGAAGCTTTCTTT. Amino acid sequence: CSATDRNTEAFF.

The gene calls are TRBV10-2 and TRBJ1-2, with a weak D call TRBD1 (6 bases). V lost 7 bases and J 6 bases, leaving 15 bases between the germline ends. CDR3 length: 13 residues. CDR1 and CDR2 (germline): WSHSY, SAAADI. In DNA form, the CDR3 reads TGCGCCAGCACCCTGAGAACAGGGAATGGCTACACCTTC. Its translation is CASTLRTGNGYTF.

V gene TRBV3-1 combines with J gene TRBJ2-5; D might be TRBD1 or TRBD2, each matching 5 bases. V lost 6 bases and J lost 0, with 14 bases in between. Germline V lookup: CDR1 LGHDT, CDR2 YNNKEL (reference sequence). The CDR3 loop spans 15 amino acids. The CDR3 region has the DNA TGTGCCAGCAGGGCCGGGACCACGTACCAAGAGACCCAGTACTTC. Residues: CASRAGTTYQETQYF.

The rearrangement joins TRBV19 to TRBJ1-4; D may be TRBD1 (5 bases). V shed 3 bases and J shed 4 bases, with 12 bases lying between them. This CDR3 is built from 15 residues. From germline, CDR1 is LNHDA and CDR2 SQIVND (reference sequence). The DNA for the CDR3 is TGTGCCAGTAGTATCCCGGGACGCCTTAATGAAAAACTGTTTTTT. Translating it yields CASSIPGRLNEKLFF.

The CDR3 here is CASSPIRTSGGAKNIQYF. Written as DNA, the CDR3 is TGTGCCAGCTCACCAATCCGGACTAGCGGGGGAGCCAAAAACATTCAGTACTTC. V gene TRBV18 combines with J gene TRBJ2-4, with 13 bases fitting TRBD2. Looked up from germline, CDR1 is KGHSH and CDR2 is LQKENI. The CDR3 spans 18 residues. J was trimmed by 0 bases and V by 2 bases; bases with no gene match: 4. The full variable domain, completed using reference TRBV18 and TRBJ2-4, is NAGVMQNPRHLVRRRGQEARLRCSPMKGHSHVYWYRQLPEEGLKFMVYLQKENIIDESGMPKERFSAEFPKEGPSILRIQQVVRGDSAAYFCASSPIRTSGGAKNIQYFGAGTRLSVL.

The rearrangement joins TRBV25-1 to TRBJ1-6; 7 nucleotides agree with TRBD1. CDR1 is MGHDK and CDR2 is SYGVNS in the germline V gene. V lost 6 bases, J lost 7 bases, and 6 bases stayed unmatched. The length of the CDR3 is 14 residues. This chain's CDR3 is CASSQTGWNSPLHF. The CDR3 nucleotides read TGTGCCAGCAGCCAGACAGGGTGGAATTCACCCCTCCACTTT. Looking up the rest from reference TRBV25-1 and TRBJ1-6 gives the full variable domain: EADIYQTPRYLVIGTGKKITLECSQTMGHDKMYWYQQDPGMELHLIHYSYGVNSTEKGDLSSESTVSRIRTEHFPLTLESARPSHTSQYLCASSQTGWNSPLHFGNGTRLTVT.

Only one count was recorded for this clonotype. J is TRBJ2-5 and V is TRBV29-1; D is undetermined. The germline V gene has CDR1 SQVTM and CDR2 ANQGSEA. The CDR3 runs to 10 residues. V was pared by 6 bases and J by 2 bases, with 4 bases between. The CDR3 loop reads CSVGQETQYF. CDR3 bases: TGCAGCGTGGGTCAAGAGACCCAGTACTTC.

This chain links TRBV28 with TRBJ1-2; D is uncertain. The CDR3 is made up of 14 amino acids. Trimming pared 6 bases from V and 5 bases from J, leaving 16 bases between. Looked up from germline, CDR1 is MDHEN and CDR2 is SYDVKM. The CDR3 loop is CASSLSSQEYGYTF. CDR3 DNA: TGTGCCAGCAGCTTAAGTAGCCAGGAATATGGCTACACCTTC.

This chain uses TRBV20-1 with TRBJ2-5; the match to TRBD2 covers 7 bases. J lost 5 bases, V lost 6 bases, and 18 bases had no gene match. Germline lookup yields CDR1 DFQATT and CDR2 SNEGSKA (reference sequence). CDR3 length equals 16 residues. CDR3 amino acids: CSAPKTPGLFLETQYF. The DNA of the CDR3 is TGCAGTGCCCCTAAAACTCCGGGACTATTTTTGGAGACCCAGTACTTC.

The CDR3 DNA is TGTGCCAGCAGTGGGCCGGCAGGCTCCTACAATGAGCAGTTCTTC. Its translation is CASSGPAGSYNEQFF. The rearrangement links TRBV2 to TRBJ2-1; D is undetermined. This CDR3 is 15 amino acids long. V shed 4 bases and J shed 0 bases, with 10 bases lying between them. Germline lookup yields CDR1 SNHLY and CDR2 FYNNEI.

The chain carries TRBV24-1 and TRBJ1-1, with TRBD1 as a possible D gene (5 bases). Germline V lookup: CDR1 KGHDR, CDR2 SFDVKD. The ends were cut back, 3 bases at V and 5 bases at J, with 9 bases in the middle. The CDR3 totals 13 residues. CDR3 residues: CATSDPGHTEAFF. The CDR3 coding sequence is TGTGCCACCAGTGATCCAGGACATACTGAAGCTTTCTTT.

The chain couples TRBV2 to TRBJ2-4, with 12 bases aligning to TRBD2. V lost 6 bases and J lost 1; bases outside the gene matches: 1. Per the germline V gene, CDR1 is SNHLY and CDR2 is FYNNEI. CDR3 length equals 15 residues. CDR3 in DNA: TGTGCCAGCAGAGGACTAGCGGGGGCCAAAAACATTCAGTACTTC. Translation: CASRGLAGAKNIQYF.

The chain couples TRBV7-2 to TRBJ2-1, with 8 bases lining up with TRBD1. CDR1 SGHTA and CDR2 FQGNSA come from the germline V gene. This CDR3 is 16 amino acids long. Trimming cost V 4 bases and J 4 bases; bases outside gene matches: 9. The CDR3 loop is CASSSSTGAVYNEQFF. The DNA for the CDR3 is TGTGCCAGCAGCTCCTCGACAGGGGCGGTATACAATGAGCAGTTCTTC.

The chain recombines TRBV5-1 with TRBJ2-7, with TRBD1 as a possible D gene (5 bases). The CDR3 sequence is 13 residues long. Trimming shortened V by 4 bases and J by 5 bases, and 13 bases separated the two germline ends. Looked up from germline, CDR1 is SGHRS and CDR2 is YFSETQ. CDR3 DNA: TGCGCCAGCAGCCGACAGCCTGGGGACGAGCAGTACTTC. This sequence encodes CASSRQPGDEQYF.

The J gene is TRBJ1-5, the V gene TRBV12-3 or TRBV12-4, with D possibly being TRBD1 (6 bases). The CDR3 consists of 13 residues. Trimming removed 7 bases at V and 4 bases at J, with 11 bases between. The CDR3 nucleotides are TGTGCCAGCACAAGGGGGGCGAATCAGCCCCAGCATTTT. It translates to CASTRGANQPQHF.

The V and J genes are TRBV27 and TRBJ1-1; no definite D call. The CDR3 sequence is 13 residues long. V was shortened by 6 bases and J by 1 base, with 9 bases between the two germline ends. Per the germline V gene, CDR1 is MNHEY and CDR2 is SMNVEV (reference sequence). CDR3 loop: CASSLDWNTEAFF. DNA for the CDR3: TGTGCCAGCAGCTTGGACTGGAACACTGAAGCTTTCTTT.

This clonotype has just one count. The genes are TRBV6-6 and TRBJ2-6; no clear D gene. V lost 6 bases and J 10 bases, leaving 7 bases between the germline ends. CDR3 length equals 11 residues. Germline V gives CDR1 MNHNY, CDR2 SVGAGI (reference sequence). In DNA form, the CDR3 reads TGTGCCAGCAGCCAAGAGAACGTCCTGACTTTC. Translating gives CASSQENVLTF.

The CDR3 is CASSLGDRGRDQPQHF. The DNA for the CDR3 is TGTGCCAGCAGCTTAGGAGACAGGGGTCGCGATCAGCCCCAGCATTTT. The gene calls are TRBV7-9 and TRBJ1-5; 8 nucleotides match TRBD1. The V segment lost 1 base and the J segment 5 bases; nucleotides outside the gene matches: 7. Germline CDR1 is SEHNR and CDR2 is FQNEAQ (reference sequence). The CDR3 is 16 amino acids.

V gene TRBV11-2 combines with J gene TRBJ2-2; tentative D call: TRBD1 (6 bases). V gave up 3 bases and J gave up 4 bases, with 12 bases separating them. In germline, CDR1 is SGHAT, CDR2 FQNNGV. The CDR3 runs to 15 residues. The CDR3 DNA sequence: TGTGCCAGCAGCTTGGGAACAGGGTCCACCGGGGAGCTGTTTTTT. It translates to CASSLGTGSTGELFF. The variable domain in full, with the rest retrieved from reference TRBV11-2 and TRBJ2-2, is EAGVAQSPRYKIIEKRQSVAFWCNPISGHATLYWYQQILGQGPKLLIQFQNNGVVDDSQLPKDRFSAERLKGVDSTLKIQPAKLEDSAVYLCASSLGTGSTGELFFGEGSRLTVL.

The chain joins TRBV30 to TRBJ2-2; tentative D call: TRBD1 (5 bases). The ends were cut back, 4 bases at V and 1 base at J, with 7 bases in the middle. CDR1 and CDR2 from the germline V gene are GTSNPN and SVGIG (reference sequence). The CDR3 spans 13 residues. CDR3 DNA sequence: TGTGCCTGGACCACAGGGAACACCGGGGAGCTGTTTTTT. Encoded protein: CAWTTGNTGELFF.

This chain uses TRBV20-1 with TRBJ1-6; perhaps TRBD1 as D (5 bases). The CDR3 spans 14 residues. Trimming cost V 3 bases and J 5 bases, with 11 bases left between them. Germline assignment: CDR1 DFQATT and CDR2 SNEGSKA (reference sequence). The DNA of the CDR3 is TGCAGTGCTAGGTCTGGGGCGGATAATTCACCCCTCCACTTT. Amino acid sequence: CSARSGADNSPLHF.

The rearrangement joins TRBV4-1 to TRBJ1-2, with TRBD1 matching over 7 bases. The CDR3 runs to 18 residues. Losses at the gene ends were 3 bases for V and 6 bases for J; bases not matched to a gene: 19. CDR1 MGHRA and CDR2 YSYEKL come from the germline V gene. The CDR3, as DNA: TGCGCCAGCAGCCAGGGACCGCTTCACAGGGGAGCTGTGGATGGCTACACCTTC. It translates to CASSQGPLHRGAVDGYTF.

The chain employs TRBV3-1 and TRBJ2-7; 9 bases fit TRBD2. The V and J ends lost 4 bases and 4 bases, in that order; junction bases with no gene match: 5. The CDR3 is 14 residues long. Germline loops: CDR1 LGHDT, CDR2 YNNKEL (reference sequence). CDR3 region: CASSRRLAVYEQYF. The CDR3 DNA reads as TGTGCCAGCAGCCGACGACTAGCGGTTTACGAGCAGTACTTC.